The present entry profiles one T cell receptor (beta chain) with its context. Germline CDR1 SGHDN, CDR2 FVKESK. V was cut by 0 bases and J by 5 bases, with 10 bases left in between. CDR3 size: 14 residues. Profiled with immunoSEQ multiplex PCR; TCRdb holds only in-frame clones, not every one. The data hold 250,000 to 300,000 clones, with 75% to 90% observed a single time. This sample was taken from a study of blood T cell repertoires in COVID-19. The TCR was taken from a woman between 35 and 50 years old who had recovered from COVID-19. The sequencing sample was made of PBMCs or T cells enriched from blood (not recorded which). The rearrangement uses TRBV14 and TRBJ1-1; no definite D call. CDR3 protein: CASSQEHPRTEAFF. CDR3 DNA: TGTGCCAGCAGCCAAGAACACCCGAGGACTGAAGCTTTCTTT.